The rows below give T cell receptor beta chains drawn from one sample of a study of blood T cell repertoires in COVID-19. Data came from immunoSEQ multiplex PCR; TCRdb stores just in-frame clones and leaves some out. The sample lists 17,000 or so clones, around 80% occurring once. Sequencing was performed on peripheral blood. These receptors came from a man aged 55 to 69 with active or convalescent COVID-19. CDR3s include the opening cysteine and the closing phenylalanine or tryptophan. Each record gives: J gene, D gene, clone size, V gene, CDR3 protein, CDR3 DNA. A D gene is named only where the DNA matches it firmly. Size values are once, few and many counts, or a class for expanded clones, and some rows have none.

j_call: TRBJ2-2; d_call: -; clone_size: -; v_call: TRBV2; cdr3_aa: CASRSEQNTGELFF; cdr3_nt: TGTGCCAGCAGAAGTGAACAGAACACCGGGGAGCTGTTTTTT
j_call: TRBJ1-2; d_call: -; clone_size: -; v_call: TRBV29-1; cdr3_aa: CSVWYQSYGYTF; cdr3_nt: TGCAGCGTCTGGTACCAGTCCTATGGCTACACCTTC
j_call: TRBJ1-1; d_call: -; clone_size: -; v_call: TRBV27; cdr3_aa: CASSLFAGAQNTEAFF; cdr3_nt: TGTGCCAGCAGTTTATTTGCAGGGGCTCAGAACACTGAAGCTTTCTTT
j_call: TRBJ2-2; d_call: -; clone_size: -; v_call: TRBV11-2; cdr3_aa: CASSSLVGGELFF; cdr3_nt: TGTGCCAGCAGCTCCCTAGTGGGCGGGGAGCTGTTTTTT
j_call: TRBJ1-1; d_call: -; clone_size: -; v_call: TRBV5-6; cdr3_aa: CASSLLEGRTEAFF; cdr3_nt: TGTGCCAGCAGCTTGTTGGAGGGTCGGACTGAAGCTTTCTTT
j_call: TRBJ1-3; d_call: -; clone_size: -; v_call: TRBV24-1; cdr3_aa: CATSGGGPGNTIYF; cdr3_nt: TGTGCCACCAGCGGCGGGGGACCTGGAAACACCATATATTTT
j_call: TRBJ1-2; d_call: -; clone_size: -; v_call: TRBV11-2; cdr3_aa: CASSLVGVDGYTF; cdr3_nt: TGTGCCAGCAGCTTAGTCGGGGTGGATGGCTACACCTTC
j_call: TRBJ1-1; d_call: TRBD1; clone_size: -; v_call: TRBV25-1; cdr3_aa: CASSRLGQGLGNTEAFF; cdr3_nt: TGTGCCAGCAGTCGACTGGGACAGGGGTTGGGGAACACTGAAGCTTTCTTT
j_call: TRBJ2-5; d_call: -; clone_size: few; v_call: TRBV13; cdr3_aa: CASSFTLRAAGPQETQYF; cdr3_nt: TGTGCCAGCAGCTTCACTCTCCGGGCGGCGGGCCCCCAAGAGACCCAGTACTTC
j_call: TRBJ2-5; d_call: TRBD2; clone_size: -; v_call: TRBV3-1/TRBV3-2; cdr3_aa: CASSQAPRGGRETQYF; cdr3_nt: TGTGCCAGCAGCCAAGCTCCGCGGGGGGGCCGGGAGACCCAGTACTTC
j_call: TRBJ2-2; d_call: TRBD1; clone_size: once; v_call: TRBV3-1/TRBV3-2; cdr3_aa: CASSPSKGQGYTGELFF; cdr3_nt: TGTGCCAGCAGCCCTTCTAAAGGACAGGGATACACCGGGGAGCTGTTTTTT
j_call: TRBJ1-1; d_call: TRBD1; clone_size: few; v_call: TRBV27; cdr3_aa: CASSFLRWTGGKVGTEAFF; cdr3_nt: TGTGCCAGCAGTTTCCTCCGGTGGACAGGGGGCAAGGTAGGGACTGAAGCTTTCTTT
j_call: TRBJ1-4; d_call: TRBD1; clone_size: once; v_call: TRBV6-6; cdr3_aa: CASSPTGGLNEKLFF; cdr3_nt: TGTGCCAGCAGCCCGACAGGGGGCCTTAATGAAAAACTGTTTTTT
j_call: TRBJ1-2; d_call: TRBD1; clone_size: -; v_call: TRBV24-1; cdr3_aa: CATSQTGFYGYTF; cdr3_nt: TGTGCCACCAGCCAGACAGGGTTTTATGGCTACACCTTC
j_call: TRBJ1-5; d_call: -; clone_size: -; v_call: TRBV15; cdr3_aa: CATSNRGVGTQPQHF; cdr3_nt: TGTGCCACCAGCAACCGGGGGGTTGGGACCCAGCCCCAGCATTTT
j_call: TRBJ1-3; d_call: TRBD1; clone_size: -; v_call: TRBV19; cdr3_aa: CATSRDRDGPSGNTIYF; cdr3_nt: TGTGCCACCTCCCGGGACAGGGATGGACCCTCTGGAAACACCATATATTTT
j_call: TRBJ2-1; d_call: TRBD2; clone_size: -; v_call: TRBV10-1; cdr3_aa: CASSPAGLAGTYNEQFF; cdr3_nt: TGCGCCAGCTCGCCAGCCGGGCTAGCGGGGACCTACAATGAGCAGTTCTTC
j_call: TRBJ2-1; d_call: TRBD2; clone_size: few; v_call: TRBV6-6; cdr3_aa: CASSKGLATYNEQFF; cdr3_nt: TGTGCCAGCAGTAAGGGACTAGCGACCTACAATGAGCAGTTCTTC
j_call: TRBJ2-3; d_call: -; clone_size: -; v_call: TRBV21-1; cdr3_aa: CASTLAEASTDTQYF; cdr3_nt: TGTGCCAGCACCCTAGCGGAGGCTAGCACAGATACGCAGTATTTT
j_call: TRBJ2-7; d_call: -; clone_size: -; v_call: TRBV21-1; cdr3_aa: CASIPYEQYF; cdr3_nt: TGTGCCAGCATCCCGTACGAGCAGTACTTC
j_call: TRBJ2-7; d_call: -; clone_size: -; v_call: TRBV6-5; cdr3_aa: CASSYTGLGEQYF; cdr3_nt: TGTGCCAGCAGTTACACGGGACTCGGCGAGCAGTACTTC
j_call: TRBJ2-7; d_call: -; clone_size: -; v_call: TRBV18; cdr3_aa: CASSPPGFFYEQYF; cdr3_nt: TGTGCCAGCTCACCGCCAGGGTTTTTCTACGAGCAGTACTTC
j_call: TRBJ1-5; d_call: TRBD1; clone_size: once; v_call: TRBV27; cdr3_aa: CASSYRGSQPQHF; cdr3_nt: TGTGCCAGCAGCTACAGGGGCAGTCAGCCCCAGCATTTT
j_call: TRBJ2-7; d_call: TRBD2; clone_size: once; v_call: TRBV3-1/TRBV3-2; cdr3_aa: CASSQVAGADYEQYF; cdr3_nt: TGTGCCAGCAGCCAAGTAGCGGGGGCCGACTACGAGCAGTACTTC
j_call: TRBJ2-5; d_call: TRBD1; clone_size: -; v_call: TRBV5-1; cdr3_aa: CASSPDGGSPRGETQYF; cdr3_nt: TGCGCCAGCAGCCCCGATGGAGGTTCCCCCAGGGGGGAGACCCAGTACTTC
j_call: TRBJ2-2; d_call: -; clone_size: -; v_call: TRBV2; cdr3_aa: CASMELENTGELFF; cdr3_nt: TGTGCCAGCATGGAACTAGAGAACACCGGGGAGCTGTTTTTT
j_call: TRBJ2-7; d_call: -; clone_size: -; v_call: TRBV6-6; cdr3_aa: CASSYGRAYEQYF; cdr3_nt: TGTGCCAGCAGTTACGGCAGGGCCTACGAGCAGTACTTC
j_call: TRBJ2-5; d_call: -; clone_size: -; v_call: TRBV19; cdr3_aa: CASSMEPLGETQYF; cdr3_nt: TGTGCCAGTAGTATGGAGCCTCTTGGAGAGACCCAGTACTTC
j_call: TRBJ1-6; d_call: TRBD1; clone_size: medium-sized; v_call: TRBV10-3; cdr3_aa: CAISDDRESSYNSPLHF; cdr3_nt: TGTGCCATCAGCGATGACAGGGAGAGCTCCTATAATTCACCCCTCCACTTT